The rows below give T cell receptor beta chains drawn from one sample of a study of T cell clones after liver transplantation. Here immunoSEQ multiplex PCR was the method, and the copy in TCRdb shows in-frame clones only, minus some. The sample shows about 20,000 clones, about four fifths of them seen only once. The sample in question was CD8+ T cells from blood, obtained about 56 months after liver transplant. The source is a human patient who received a liver transplant. Some T cells may be the graft donor's. CDR3s include the opening cysteine and the closing phenylalanine or tryptophan. The D gene is left open where the match is weak. Expanded clones are given a class, and other clones once, few, many or no size at all.

TRBJ1-2 | TRBV4-1 | . | . | TGCGCCAGCAGCCAAGATTTAGCAAACTATGGCTACACCTTC | CASSQDLANYGYTF
TRBJ2-5 | TRBV5-1 | . | . | TGCGCCAGCTGCGACCGGGACAACCTCCAAGAGACCCAGTACTTC | CASCDRDNLQETQYF
TRBJ2-3 | TRBV29-1 | . | . | TGCAGCGTCATGATTCCGGGTGGGAGTGTGGATACGCAGTATTTT | CSVMIPGGSVDTQYF
TRBJ2-7 | TRBV13 | TRBD1 | . | TGTGCCAGCAGCGGGACAGGGGGGTTCTCCTACGAGCAGTACTTC | CASSGTGGFSYEQYF
TRBJ2-2 | TRBV28 | . | . | TGTGCCAGCAGAAGGGACACCTCGAACACCGGGGAGCTGTTTTTT | CASRRDTSNTGELFF
TRBJ1-2 | TRBV27 | . | . | TGTGCCAGCAGTTTAAGGGATAACTATGGCTACACCTTC | CASSLRDNYGYTF
TRBJ1-2 | TRBV7-9 | . | . | TGTGCCAGCAAGGAGTTCTATGGCTACACCTTC | CASKEFYGYTF
TRBJ2-7 | TRBV14 | TRBD2 | . | TGTGCCAGCAGCCAAAGGTCTAGCGGTCCCTACGAGCAGTACTTC | CASSQRSSGPYEQYF
TRBJ1-1 | TRBV27 | . | once | TGTGCCAGCAGTGACCTAGGGGGTAGTAACTCTGAAGCTTTCTTT | CASSDLGGSNSEAFF
TRBJ1-1 | TRBV7-9 | . | . | TGTGCCAGCAGCCCTCCTAATATGAACACTGAAGCTTTCTTT | CASSPPNMNTEAFF
TRBJ2-7 | TRBV6-6 | TRBD2 | . | TGTGCCAGCAGTTGGGTAGCGGGGGAGAGCTCCTACGAGCAGTACTTC | CASSWVAGESSYEQYF
TRBJ2-7 | TRBV5-4 | . | . | TGTGCCAGCAGTTTAGAAGAAACGTACGAGCAGTACTTC | CASSLEETYEQYF
TRBJ2-2 | TRBV18 | TRBD1 | . | TGTGCCAGCTGGACCCGTGGACAGGCTAGCACCGGGGAGCTGTTTTTT | CASWTRGQASTGELFF
TRBJ2-1 | TRBV28 | . | few | TGTGCCAGTCGGTGGTTGCATGAGCAGTTCTTC | CASRWLHEQFF
TRBJ2-7 | TRBV29-1 | TRBD1 | . | TGCAGCGTTGAAGGGGACAGAGCCTACGAGCAGTACTTC | CSVEGDRAYEQYF
TRBJ2-5 | TRBV12-1 | . | . | TGTGCCAGCGTTAACATCGGGGCCCAAGAGACCCAGTACTTC | CASVNIGAQETQYF
TRBJ2-7 | TRBV4-1 | . | . | TGCGCCAGCAGCCACTTTCAGGGGTTACCGACCTACGAGCAGTACTTC | CASSHFQGLPTYEQYF
TRBJ1-2 | TRBV28 | TRBD1 | few | TGTGCCAGCAGAGAGGGACAGGGGTACGGCTACACCTTC | CASREGQGYGYTF
TRBJ2-7 | TRBV29-1 | . | . | TGCAGCGTTGAAGAAACCACCCTTCAGTACTTC | CSVEETTLQYF
TRBJ1-1 | TRBV4-2 | . | . | TGTGCCAGCAGCGGTGGGGGGGCAATTGAAGCTTTCTTT | CASSGGGAIEAFF
TRBJ2-7 | TRBV9 | TRBD1 | . | TGTGCCAGCAGCGTTGGGGGGACAGGGACTTACGAGCAGTACTTC | CASSVGGTGTYEQYF
TRBJ2-7 | TRBV27 | . | . | TGTGCCAGCAGCGACCCCTTCCACGAGCAGTACTTC | CASSDPFHEQYF
TRBJ2-7 | TRBV20-1 | TRBD2 | . | TGCAGCGCACGGGGGGGGTACGAGCAGTACTTC | CSARGGYEQYF
TRBJ2-1 | TRBV2 | . | . | TGTGCCAGCATCGTCTACAATGAGCAGTTCTTC | CASIVYNEQFF
TRBJ1-5 | TRBV28 | . | once | TGTGCCAGCAGTTTAAGGGACGGGCCCTATCAGCCCCAGCATTTT | CASSLRDGPYQPQHF
TRBJ2-1 | TRBV6-5 | . | . | TGTGCCAGCAGTTACAGCCAGGGCTCCTACAATGAGCAGTTCTTC | CASSYSQGSYNEQFF
TRBJ2-3 | TRBV19 | . | . | TGTGCCAGTAGTATAGCGGGCGGAATGGATACGCAGTATTTT | CASSIAGGMDTQYF